This T cell receptor (beta chain) was profiled in a study of cytomegalovirus exposure and HLA in healthy donors. As for the study in general: A subsequent analysis reported that the 95 to 150 validation repertoires were produced on the same platform that had also been used for the roughly 700 first-cohort repertoires.

This CDR3 spans 15 amino acids. Germline lookup yields CDR1 MNHEY and CDR2 SMNVEV (reference sequence). Trimming removed 0 bases at V and 4 bases at J, with 12 bases between. Clones were read by immunoSEQ multiplex PCR, and TCRdb kept only the in-frame ones, dropping some. The table has a few hundred thousand clones, approximately 88% seen once; the top ten hold over 12%. Study conclusions and caveats: Published work reported that the classifier diagnosed cytomegalovirus status with high specificity and sensitivity.

This clone has only one observation. Its antigen remains unidentified. The origin of this receptor is a woman under 40 in good health and CMV-seropositive. Sequenced material: PBMCs. This sequence joins TRBV27 and TRBJ1-2; possibly TRBD1 for D (5 bases). The CDR3 sequence is CASSLSRGGAYGYTF. The CDR3 DNA is TGTGCCAGCAGTTTATCGAGGGGCGGGGCCTATGGCTACACCTTC.